The 8 T cell receptor beta chains below come from one sample, sequenced in a study of T cells after yellow fever vaccination. TCRdb analysed the 5' RACE reads with MiXCR anew, one entry per CDR3 protein. Of about 320,000 distinct CDR3 sequences in the sample, approximately 4.5% are singletons; the top ten hold less than 20%. The specimen comprised PBMCs, sampled 15 days after the yellow fever booster vaccination. These receptors all come from a man between 18 and 35 years old who received the YFV17D yellow fever vaccine.

This clonotype was counted between two and nine times. The gene calls are TRBV24-1 and TRBJ2-1; perhaps TRBD1 as D (6 bases). V was trimmed by 7 bases and J by 9 bases, leaving 18 bases between them. The CDR3 consists of 14 residues. Germline V gene sequence: CDR1 KGHDR, CDR2 SFDVKD. The CDR3 region is CATRDSLGNREQFF. DNA for the CDR3: TGTGCCACCAGGGACAGCCTGGGGAATCGTGAGCAGTTCTTC.

This clonotype was seen at least ten times. The CDR3 region is CASSPGGLGREQYV. The CDR3 region has the DNA TGTGCCAGCAGCCCTGGCGGGTTGGGTCGGGAGCAGTACGTC. The V call is TRBV5-8, the J call TRBJ2-7; D is possibly TRBD2 (5 bases). V shed 4 bases and J shed 7 bases, with 18 bases lying between them. The CDR3 is 14 amino acids. Per germline, CDR1 SGHTS and CDR2 YDEGEE.

The table lists this clonotype with a few counts. CDR3 sequence: CASSATDSTSRNEQFF. The DNA for the CDR3 is TGCGCCAGCAGTGCCACGGACAGTACTTCACGCAATGAGCAGTTCTTC. The chain employs TRBV10-1 and TRBJ2-1, with D perhaps matching TRBD1 (6 bases). V was shortened by 4 bases and J by 6 bases, with 19 bases between the two germline ends. The CDR3 runs to 16 residues. Germline CDR1 and CDR2: WNHNN and SYGVQD (reference sequence).

This clonotype was found many times. The chain carries TRBV7-3 and TRBJ2-5, with D perhaps matching TRBD1 or TRBD2 (5 bases each). Germline V gives CDR1 SGHTA, CDR2 FQGTGA. The length of the CDR3 is 15 residues. V was pared by 5 bases and J by 5 bases, with 18 bases between. The CDR3: CASSVGVAGGETQYF. The CDR3 DNA reads as TGTGCCAGCAGCGTAGGGGTGGCGGGCGGGGAGACCCAGTACTTC.

The J gene is TRBJ1-1, the V gene TRBV19; no clear D. Trimming took off 1 base at V and 0 bases at J, with 6 bases between the two ends. The CDR3 loop spans 14 amino acids. Germline values: CDR1 LNHDA, CDR2 SQIVND (reference sequence). The CDR3 nucleotides are TGTGCCAGTAGTATAGGTTCGGTGAACACTGAAGCTTTCTTT. The encoded protein is CASSIGSVNTEAFF.

V usage is TRBV7-8 and J usage is TRBJ1-4; D is undetermined. The CDR3 is 12 residues long. Trimming removed 3 bases from V and 4 bases from J, with 3 bases in between. Germline V gene data show CDR1 as SGHVS and CDR2 as FQNEAQ. CDR3 coding DNA: TGTGCCAGCAGCTTCCTTAATGAAAAACTGTTTTTT. It encodes CASSFLNEKLFF.

The table lists this clonotype with a count of one. The chain couples TRBV2 to TRBJ1-2; TRBD1 agrees at 7 bases. Germline trimming cut 4 bases from V and 4 bases from J; bases unmatched to any gene: 6. Germline CDR1 and CDR2: SNHLY and FYNNEI. The CDR3 is 14 amino acids. CDR3: CASSGSAGGYGYTF. In DNA form, the CDR3 reads TGTGCCAGCAGTGGATCAGCAGGGGGCTATGGCTACACCTTC.

This clonotype showed up many times. The J gene is TRBJ2-5, the V gene TRBV7-2, with 8 bases matching TRBD2. The ends lost 1 base at V and 7 bases at J; junction bases unmatched: 11. CDR1 SGHTA and CDR2 FQGNSA come from the germline V gene. This CDR3 spans 16 amino acids. DNA of the CDR3: TGTGCCAGCAGCTTAGTTGCGAGGGGCGCGGGGGGGACCCAGTACTTC. This translates into CASSLVARGAGGTQYF.